The 12 T cell receptor beta chains in this list originate from one sample, sequenced in a study of long-term antiretroviral therapy in people with HIV. Version v3.0 of the immunoSEQ assay was performed at survey level. TCRdb's copy holds only in-frame clones and misses some; the assay was immunoSEQ multiplex PCR. Among 20,000 to 25,000 clones listed, roughly 84% were seen once. The sample was unsorted PBMCs, taken less than 2.5 years after starting antiretroviral therapy. The receptors were sampled from a man aged 40-49 years with HIV.

This rearrangement joins TRBV11-2 to TRBJ2-7, with TRBD1 matching 8 bases. The CDR3 runs to 15 residues. V dropped 2 bases and J dropped 4; count of bases not matched to a gene: 7. Germline values: CDR1 SGHAT, CDR2 FQNNGV. CDR3 sequence (DNA): TGTGCCAGCAGCTTAAGTAGGACAGGGCATTACGAGCAGTACTTC. Protein: CASSLSRTGHYEQYF.

The chain employs TRBV11-1 and TRBJ1-1; TRBD1 matches 7 bases. CDR3 length equals 15 residues. V trimming: 6 bases; J trimming: 6 bases; junction bases outside the gene matches: 13. Germline values: CDR1 SGHAT, CDR2 FQDESV (reference sequence). The CDR3 sequence: CASSSPTGVGAEAFF. The CDR3 DNA is TGTGCCAGCAGTAGTCCCACAGGGGTAGGGGCTGAAGCTTTCTTT.

The chain uses TRBV21-1 and TRBJ1-5. TRBV21-1 is a pseudogene locus. This CDR3 has 16 residues. The CDR3 loop reads CASTDGGTHSNQPQHF. CDR3 nucleotide sequence: TGTGCCAGCACCGATGGGGGGACACATAGCAATCAGCCCCAGCATTTT.

V usage is TRBV19 and J usage is TRBJ2-2; D not resolved. V shed 7 bases and J shed 6 bases, with 12 bases lying between them. There are 13 residues in the CDR3. Looked up from germline, CDR1 is LNHDA and CDR2 is SQIVND (reference sequence). CDR3 residues: CASKEYSAGELFF. CDR3 DNA sequence: TGTGCCAGTAAGGAATACAGCGCCGGGGAGCTGTTTTTT.

The V and J genes are TRBV5-1 and TRBJ2-7; TRBD2 aligns across 7 bases. This CDR3 has 15 amino acids. Trimming at V came to 6 bases and at J to 5 bases, leaving 14 bases not matched to a gene. From germline, CDR1 is SGHRS and CDR2 YFSETQ. The CDR3 region has the DNA TGCGCCAGCAAACTTGGGGGGGGGAATAACCACGAGCAGTACTTC. It specifies CASKLGGGNNHEQYF.

This chain links TRBV10-3 with TRBJ1-4; 11 bases fit TRBD1. The CDR3 sequence is 16 residues long. Looked up from germline, CDR1 is ENHRY and CDR2 is SYGVKD. With 3 bases clipped from V and 7 bases from J, the junction kept 7 bases outside the gene matches. For the CDR3, the DNA is TGTGCCATCAGTGACGGACAGGGGGCGGGTTTTGAAAAACTGTTTTTT. It yields the protein CAISDGQGAGFEKLFF.

This clone was detected once. The genes are TRBV19 and TRBJ1-2, with TRBD1 as a possible D gene (6 bases). The CDR3 consists of 14 residues. CDR1 and CDR2 from the germline V gene are LNHDA and SQIVND (reference sequence). Trimming shortened V by 5 bases and J by 3 bases, and 13 bases separated the two germline ends. CDR3 DNA: TGTGCCAGTAGTGCCCCAGGGGATTACTATGGCTACACCTTC. This translates into CASSAPGDYYGYTF.

The chain carries TRBV28 and TRBJ1-2; D not certain. This CDR3 is 14 amino acids long. V lost 4 bases and J 1 base, leaving 10 bases between the germline ends. Germline loops: CDR1 MDHEN, CDR2 SYDVKM. CDR3 amino acids: CASSSPLFNYGYTF. For the CDR3, the DNA is TGTGCCAGCAGTTCGCCTCTATTTAACTATGGCTACACCTTC.

The gene calls are TRBV5-1 and TRBJ2-7; 7 bases are a match to TRBD1. From germline, CDR1 is SGHRS and CDR2 YFSETQ. The length of the CDR3 is 16 residues. Trimming cost V 0 bases and J 5 bases; bases outside gene matches: 11. CDR3 nucleotides: TGCGCCAGCAGCTTGGCCGTCACAGGGGATCCCGACGAGCAGTACTTC. Amino acids: CASSLAVTGDPDEQYF. The whole variable domain, remainder taken from reference TRBV5-1 and TRBJ2-7, is KAGVTQTPRYLIKTRGQQVTLSCSPISGHRSVSWYQQTPGQGLQFLFEYFSETQRNKGNFPGRFSGRQFSNSRSEMNVSTLELGDSALYLCASSLAVTGDPDEQYFGPGTRLTVT.

V is TRBV6-1 and J is TRBJ1-2; 9 nucleotides line up with TRBD1. The CDR3 runs to 14 residues. Per the germline V gene, CDR1 is MNHNS and CDR2 is SASEGT. V lost 6 bases and J lost 5; bases outside the gene matches: 7. This CDR3 reads CASSPSGTGYGYTF. In DNA, the CDR3 is TGTGCCAGCAGCCCCTCCGGGACAGGGTATGGCTACACCTTC.

The chain links TRBV7-9 to TRBJ1-3; D gene uncertain. Germline CDR1 SEHNR, CDR2 FQNEAQ (reference sequence). Deletions cut 5 bases from V and 2 bases from J, with 25 bases between. The CDR3 spans 19 residues. For the CDR3, the DNA is TGTGCCAGCAGCGCTAGGAGCCCTACCACTGGCTTCCCTGGAAACACCATATATTTT. It yields the protein CASSARSPTTGFPGNTIYF.

CDR3: CASSRADSYEQYF. CDR3 coding DNA: TGTGCCAGCAGCCGGGCCGACTCCTACGAGCAGTACTTC. The genes are TRBV5-5 and TRBJ2-7; D unresolved. Germline V gives CDR1 SGHKS, CDR2 YYEKEE (reference sequence). The CDR3 runs 13 residues. The V gene lost 4 bases and the J gene lost 0 bases, with 8 bases spanning the gap.